This T cell receptor (beta chain) appears in the sequencing data of a study of shared clonotypes between healthy human individuals. Findings and caveats of the study: In this cohort, only blood was sampled, and tissue repertoires likely differ.

TCRdb's copy holds only in-frame clones and misses some; the assay was immunoSEQ multiplex PCR. The sample yields more than 2 million clones, approximately 95% seen once. All donors qualified as healthy HIV-negative adults and had experienced no recent acute infections or vaccinations. Comments on this clone: The target antigen is unknown. This sample also contains other DNA sequences that code for the same CDR3.

This CDR3 is built from 13 residues. V lost 0 bases and J lost 3, with 4 bases in between. Germline V gene lookup returns CDR1 SGHRS and CDR2 YFSETQ. Source material: naive CD4+ T cells sorted from blood. Subset noted: CD45RA+ positively selected. The clonotype was recovered from a man between 18 and 29 years old in good health. The chain links TRBV5-1 to TRBJ1-5; no clear D gene. The CDR3 nucleotides read TGCGCCAGCAGCTTGGGGCCCAATCAGCCCCAGCATTTT. Its protein is CASSLGPNQPQHF.